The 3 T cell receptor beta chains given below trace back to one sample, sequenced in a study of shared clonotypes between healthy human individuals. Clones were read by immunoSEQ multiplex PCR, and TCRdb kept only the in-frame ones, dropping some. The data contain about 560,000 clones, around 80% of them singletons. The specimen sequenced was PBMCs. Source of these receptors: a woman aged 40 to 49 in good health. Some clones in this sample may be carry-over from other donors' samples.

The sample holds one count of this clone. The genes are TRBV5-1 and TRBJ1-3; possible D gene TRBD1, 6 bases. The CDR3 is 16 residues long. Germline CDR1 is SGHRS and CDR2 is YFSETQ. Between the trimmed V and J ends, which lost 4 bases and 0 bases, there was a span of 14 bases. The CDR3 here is CASSPLQGTSGNTIYF. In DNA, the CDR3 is TGCGCCAGCAGCCCCCTTCAGGGGACCTCTGGAAACACCATATATTTT. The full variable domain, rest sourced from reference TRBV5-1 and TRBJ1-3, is KAGVTQTPRYLIKTRGQQVTLSCSPISGHRSVSWYQQTPGQGLQFLFEYFSETQRNKGNFPGRFSGRQFSNSRSEMNVSTLELGDSALYLCASSPLQGTSGNTIYFGEGSWLTVV.

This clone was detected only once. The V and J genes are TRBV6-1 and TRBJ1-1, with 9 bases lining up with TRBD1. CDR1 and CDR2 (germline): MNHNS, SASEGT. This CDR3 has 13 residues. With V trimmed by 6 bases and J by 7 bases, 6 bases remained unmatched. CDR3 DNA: TGTGCCAGCAGCCGACAGGGGGGTGGTGAAGCTTTCTTT. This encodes CASSRQGGGEAFF.

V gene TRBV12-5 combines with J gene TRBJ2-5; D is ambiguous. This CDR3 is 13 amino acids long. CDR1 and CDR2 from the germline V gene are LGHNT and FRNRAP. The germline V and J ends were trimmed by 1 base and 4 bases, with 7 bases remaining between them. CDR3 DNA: TGTGCTAGTGGTTTGGGAAGGAGAGAGACCCAGTACTTC. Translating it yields CASGLGRRETQYF.